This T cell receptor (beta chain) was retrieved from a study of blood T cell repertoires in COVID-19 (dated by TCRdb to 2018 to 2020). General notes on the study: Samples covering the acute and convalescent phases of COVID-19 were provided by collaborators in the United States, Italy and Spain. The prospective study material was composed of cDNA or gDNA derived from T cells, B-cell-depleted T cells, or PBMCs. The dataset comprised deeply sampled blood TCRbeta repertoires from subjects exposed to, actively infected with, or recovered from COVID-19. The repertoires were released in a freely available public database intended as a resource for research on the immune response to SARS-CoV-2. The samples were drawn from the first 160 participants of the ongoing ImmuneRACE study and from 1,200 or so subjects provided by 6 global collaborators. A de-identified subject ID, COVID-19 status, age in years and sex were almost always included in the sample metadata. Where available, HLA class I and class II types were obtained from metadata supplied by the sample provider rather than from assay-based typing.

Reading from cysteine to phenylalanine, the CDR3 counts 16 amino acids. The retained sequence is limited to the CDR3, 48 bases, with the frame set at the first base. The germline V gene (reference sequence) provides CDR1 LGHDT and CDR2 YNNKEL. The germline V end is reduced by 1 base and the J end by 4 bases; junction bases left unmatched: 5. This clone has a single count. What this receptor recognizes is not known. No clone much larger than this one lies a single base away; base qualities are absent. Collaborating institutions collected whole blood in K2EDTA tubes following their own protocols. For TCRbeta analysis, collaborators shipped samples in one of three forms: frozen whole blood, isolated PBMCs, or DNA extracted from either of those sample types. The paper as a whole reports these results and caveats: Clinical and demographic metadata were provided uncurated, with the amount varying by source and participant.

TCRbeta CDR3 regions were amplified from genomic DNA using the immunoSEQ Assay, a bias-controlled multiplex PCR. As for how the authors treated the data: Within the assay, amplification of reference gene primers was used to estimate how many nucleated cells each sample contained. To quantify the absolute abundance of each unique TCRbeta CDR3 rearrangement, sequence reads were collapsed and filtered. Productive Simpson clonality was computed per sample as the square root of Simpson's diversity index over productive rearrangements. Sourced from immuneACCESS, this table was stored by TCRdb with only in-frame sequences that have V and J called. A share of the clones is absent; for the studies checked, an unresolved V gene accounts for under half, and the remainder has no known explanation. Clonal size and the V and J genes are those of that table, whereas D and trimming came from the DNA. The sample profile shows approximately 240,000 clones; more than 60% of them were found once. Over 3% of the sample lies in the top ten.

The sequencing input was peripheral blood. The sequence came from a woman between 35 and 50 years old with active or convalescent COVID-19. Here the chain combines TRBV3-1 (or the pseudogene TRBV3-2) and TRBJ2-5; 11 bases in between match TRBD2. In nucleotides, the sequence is TGTGCCAGCAGCCAAGGGCTAGCGGGGGGTATAGAGACCCAGTACTTC. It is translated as CASSQGLAGGIETQYF.